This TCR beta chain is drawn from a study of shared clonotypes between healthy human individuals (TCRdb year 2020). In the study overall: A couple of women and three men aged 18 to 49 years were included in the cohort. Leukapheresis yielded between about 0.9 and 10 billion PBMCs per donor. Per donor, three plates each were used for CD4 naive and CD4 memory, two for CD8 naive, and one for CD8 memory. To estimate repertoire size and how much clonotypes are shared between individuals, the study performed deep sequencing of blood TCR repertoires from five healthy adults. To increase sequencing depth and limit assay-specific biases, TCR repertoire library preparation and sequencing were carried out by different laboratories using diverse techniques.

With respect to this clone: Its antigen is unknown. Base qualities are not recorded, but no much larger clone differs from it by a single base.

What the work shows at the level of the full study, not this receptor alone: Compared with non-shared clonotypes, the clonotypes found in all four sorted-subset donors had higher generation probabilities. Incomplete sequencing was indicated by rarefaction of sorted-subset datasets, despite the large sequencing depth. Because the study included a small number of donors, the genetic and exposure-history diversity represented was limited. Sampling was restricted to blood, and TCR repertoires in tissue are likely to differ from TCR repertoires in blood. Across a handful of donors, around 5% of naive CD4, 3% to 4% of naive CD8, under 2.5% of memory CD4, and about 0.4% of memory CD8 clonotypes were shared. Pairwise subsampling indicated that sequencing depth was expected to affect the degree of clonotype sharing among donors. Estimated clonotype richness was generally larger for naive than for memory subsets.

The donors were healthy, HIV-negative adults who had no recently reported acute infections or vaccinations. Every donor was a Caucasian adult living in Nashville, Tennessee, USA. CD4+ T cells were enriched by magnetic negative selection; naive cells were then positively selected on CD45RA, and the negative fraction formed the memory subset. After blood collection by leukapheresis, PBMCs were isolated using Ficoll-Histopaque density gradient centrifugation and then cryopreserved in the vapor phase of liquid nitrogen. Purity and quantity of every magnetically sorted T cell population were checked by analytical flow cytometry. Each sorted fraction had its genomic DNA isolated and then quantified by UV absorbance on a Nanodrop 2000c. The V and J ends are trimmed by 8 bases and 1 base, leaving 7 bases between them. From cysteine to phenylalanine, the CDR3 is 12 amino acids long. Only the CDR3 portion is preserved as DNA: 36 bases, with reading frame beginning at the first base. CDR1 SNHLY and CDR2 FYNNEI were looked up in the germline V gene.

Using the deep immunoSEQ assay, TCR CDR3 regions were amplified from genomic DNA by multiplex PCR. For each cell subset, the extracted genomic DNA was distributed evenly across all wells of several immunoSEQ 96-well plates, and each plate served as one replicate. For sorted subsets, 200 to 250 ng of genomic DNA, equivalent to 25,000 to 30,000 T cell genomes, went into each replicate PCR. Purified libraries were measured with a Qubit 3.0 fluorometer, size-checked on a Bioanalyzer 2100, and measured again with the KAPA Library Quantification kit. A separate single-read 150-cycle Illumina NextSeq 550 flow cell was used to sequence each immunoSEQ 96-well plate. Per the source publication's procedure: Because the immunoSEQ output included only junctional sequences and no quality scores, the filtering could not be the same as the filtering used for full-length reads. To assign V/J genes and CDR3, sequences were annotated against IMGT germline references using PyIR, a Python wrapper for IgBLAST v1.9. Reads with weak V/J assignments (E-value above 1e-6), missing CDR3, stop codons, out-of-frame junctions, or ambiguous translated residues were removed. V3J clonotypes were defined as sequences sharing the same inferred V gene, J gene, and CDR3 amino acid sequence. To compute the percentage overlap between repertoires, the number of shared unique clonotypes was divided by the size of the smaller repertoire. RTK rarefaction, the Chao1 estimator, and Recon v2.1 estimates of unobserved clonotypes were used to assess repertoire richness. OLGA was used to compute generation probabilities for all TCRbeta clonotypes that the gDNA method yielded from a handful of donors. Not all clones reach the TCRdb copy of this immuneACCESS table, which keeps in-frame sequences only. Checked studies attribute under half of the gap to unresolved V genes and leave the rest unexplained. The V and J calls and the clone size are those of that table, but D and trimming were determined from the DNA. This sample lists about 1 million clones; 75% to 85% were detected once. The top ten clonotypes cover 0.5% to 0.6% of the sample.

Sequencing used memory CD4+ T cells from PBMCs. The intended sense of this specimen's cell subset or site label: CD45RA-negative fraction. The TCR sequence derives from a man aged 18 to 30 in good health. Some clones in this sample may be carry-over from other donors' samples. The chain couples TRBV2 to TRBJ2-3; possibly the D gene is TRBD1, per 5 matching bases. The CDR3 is CASQGGTDTQYF. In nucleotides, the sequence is TGTGCCAGCCAAGGGGGCACAGATACGCAGTATTTT.